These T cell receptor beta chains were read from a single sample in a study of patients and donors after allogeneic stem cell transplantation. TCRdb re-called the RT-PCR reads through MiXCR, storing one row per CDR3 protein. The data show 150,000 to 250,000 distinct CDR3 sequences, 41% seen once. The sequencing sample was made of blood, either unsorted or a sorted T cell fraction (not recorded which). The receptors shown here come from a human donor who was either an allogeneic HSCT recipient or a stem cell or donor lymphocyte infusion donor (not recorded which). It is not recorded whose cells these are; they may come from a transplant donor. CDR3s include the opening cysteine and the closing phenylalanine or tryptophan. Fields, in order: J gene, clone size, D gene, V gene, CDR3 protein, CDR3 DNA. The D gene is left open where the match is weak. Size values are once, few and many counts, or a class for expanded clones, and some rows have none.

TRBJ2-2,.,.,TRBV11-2,CASSRTGELFF,TGTGCCAGCAGCCGTACCGGGGAGCTGTTTTTT
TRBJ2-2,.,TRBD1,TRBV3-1,CASSLQGRRTGELFF,TGTGCCAGCAGCCTACAGGGGAGACGGACCGGGGAGCTGTTTTTT
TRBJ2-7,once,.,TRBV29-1,CSVPKTDSYEQYF,TGCAGCGTCCCAAAGACCGATTCCTACGAGCAGTACTTC
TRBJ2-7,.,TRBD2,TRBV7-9,CASSLGPGLALYEQYF,TGTGCCAGCAGCCTAGGTCCGGGACTAGCTCTTTACGAGCAGTACTTC
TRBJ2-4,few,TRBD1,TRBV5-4,CASSLETGGEGIQYF,TGTGCCAGCAGCTTGGAAACAGGGGGAGAAGGTATTCAGTACTTC
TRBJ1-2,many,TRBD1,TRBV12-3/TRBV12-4,CASSWTGYYGYTF,TGTGCCAGCAGCTGGACAGGGTACTATGGCTACACCTTC
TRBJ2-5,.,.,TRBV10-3,CAISVKQETQYF,TGTGCCATCAGTGTTAAACAAGAGACCCAGTACTTC
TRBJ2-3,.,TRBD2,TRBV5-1,CASSLTGGDKQTTDTQYF,TGCGCCAGCAGCTTGACCGGGGGGGACAAGCAGACCACAGATACGCAGTATTTT
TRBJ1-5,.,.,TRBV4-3,CASSQGRYQPQHF,TGCGCCAGCAGCCAAGGGCGGTATCAGCCCCAGCATTTT
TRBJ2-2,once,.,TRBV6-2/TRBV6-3,CASRSAEVLGELFF,TGTGCCAGCAGATCCGCGGAGGTTCTTGGGGAGCTGTTTTTT
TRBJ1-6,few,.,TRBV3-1,CASSQDPAPYGSPLHF,TGTGCCAGCAGCCAAGATCCGGCCCCCTATGGTTCACCCCTCCACTTT
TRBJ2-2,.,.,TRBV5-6,CASSSRGSRTGELFF,TGTGCCAGCAGCTCCCGAGGGAGTCGCACCGGGGAGCTGTTTTTT
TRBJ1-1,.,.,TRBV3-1,CASSFPGGLENEAFF,TGTGCCAGCAGTTTCCCTGGGGGCTTGGAGAATGAAGCTTTCTTT
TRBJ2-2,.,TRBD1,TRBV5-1,CASSWTGLTGELFF,TGCGCCAGCAGCTGGACAGGGTTGACCGGGGAGCTGTTTTTT
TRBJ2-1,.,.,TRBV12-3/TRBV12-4,CASSLRGRGEQFF,TGTGCCAGCAGTTTGAGAGGGCGGGGTGAGCAGTTCTTC
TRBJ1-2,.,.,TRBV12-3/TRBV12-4,CASSFRGRLTATNYGYTF,TGTGCCAGCAGTTTCCGTGGCAGGCTAACTGCGACTAACTATGGCTACACCTTC
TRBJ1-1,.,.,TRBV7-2,CASSLGDDRVHCTEAFF,TGTGCCAGCAGCTTAGGAGACGACCGCGTTCATTGTACTGAAGCTTTCTTT
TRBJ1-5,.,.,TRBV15,CATSDVGYQPQHF,TGTGCCACCAGCGATGTGGGATATCAGCCCCAGCATTTT
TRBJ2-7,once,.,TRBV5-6,CASSRGAQYEQYF,TGTGCCAGCAGCCGGGGGGCGCAGTACGAGCAGTACTTC
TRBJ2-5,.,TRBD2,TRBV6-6,CASSYSPAGEQETQYF,TGTGCCAGCAGTTACTCGCCAGCGGGAGAACAAGAGACCCAGTACTTC
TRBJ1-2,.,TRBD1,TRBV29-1,CSVENPGQVYGYTF,TGCAGCGTAGAGAACCCGGGACAGGTTTATGGCTACACCTTC
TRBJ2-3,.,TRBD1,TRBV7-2,CASSLEGTAYTDTQYF,TGTGCCAGCAGCTTAGAAGGGACAGCCTACACAGATACGCAGTATTTT
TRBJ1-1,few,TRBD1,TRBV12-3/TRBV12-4,CASRVGQRNTEAFF,TGTGCCAGCAGGGTGGGACAGAGGAACACTGAAGCTTTCTTT
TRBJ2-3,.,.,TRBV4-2,CASSQERDQSTDTQYF,TGTGCCAGCAGCCAAGAACGGGACCAGAGCACAGATACGCAGTATTTT
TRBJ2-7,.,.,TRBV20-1,CSAPDSEQYF,TGCAGTGCCCCGGACTCTGAGCAGTACTTC
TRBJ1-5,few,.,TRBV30,CAWSVGENSNQPQHF,TGTGCCTGGAGTGTAGGGGAGAATAGCAATCAGCCCCAGCATTTT
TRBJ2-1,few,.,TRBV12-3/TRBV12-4,CASSFGVKFF,TGTGCCAGCAGTTTCGGGGTGAAGTTCTTC
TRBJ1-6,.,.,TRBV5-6,CASSQTLRASGDSPLHF,TGTGCCAGCAGCCAAACTCTCCGTGCGAGCGGGGATTCACCCCTCCACTTT
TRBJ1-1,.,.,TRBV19,CASSDRGDEAFF,TGTGCCAGTAGTGATCGGGGGGATGAAGCTTTCTTT